This passage covers 3 T cell receptor beta chains from one sample sequenced in a study of shared clonotypes between healthy human individuals. The protocol was immunoSEQ multiplex PCR, while the TCRdb copy is restricted to in-frame clones and leaves out a portion. The sample shows around 980,000 clones, 70% to 80% of them seen only once. Sequenced sample: memory CD4+ T cells from PBMCs. Noted subset: CD45RA-negative fraction. These receptors all come from a man between 18 and 35 years old in good health. Some clones in this sample may be carry-over from other donors' samples.

V usage is TRBV5-1 and J usage is TRBJ2-1; the D is unclear. This CDR3 region has 13 residues. The V gene lost 3 bases and the J gene lost 5 bases, with 9 bases spanning the gap. Germline CDR1 and CDR2: SGHRS and YFSETQ. The CDR3 region has the DNA TGCGCCAGCAGCTACGGTGGGAACAATGAGCAGTTCTTC. This codes for CASSYGGNNEQFF.

On this clone: Given a far larger clone just one base away, this is likely a sequencing read error. DNA of the CDR3: TGTGCCTGGGGTGTGGGACACTCTGGAAACACCATATATTTT. Protein product: CAWGVGHSGNTIYF. The V and J genes are TRBV30 and TRBJ1-3, with D perhaps TRBD1 (6 bases). Germline assignment: CDR1 GTSNPN and CDR2 SVGIG (reference sequence). The CDR3 loop spans 14 amino acids.

This clone occurred many times. V usage is TRBV18 and J usage is TRBJ1-2, with unresolved D. V was shortened by 6 bases and J by 0 bases, with 11 bases between the two germline ends. CDR3 length: 14 residues. Germline V gene data show CDR1 as KGHSH and CDR2 as LQKENI. For the CDR3, the DNA is TGTGCCAGCTCGCCAAACGTGGCTAACTATGGCTACACCTTC. It encodes CASSPNVANYGYTF.